This TCR beta chain appears in the sequencing data of a study of Graves' ophthalmopathy and Graves' hyperthyroidism. This clonotype showed up many times. From RNA, the CDR3 regions of TCR beta chains were amplified and sequenced. First-round RT-PCR relied on HTBI primers, and a second-round multiplex PCR came next. TCRdb reprocessed the multiplex PCR reads via MiXCR and lists one record per CDR3 protein. The table includes hundreds of thousands of distinct CDR3 sequences, about 41% detected once. V was pared by 5 bases and J by 6 bases, with 3 bases of the junction left unmatched. The CDR3 runs 12 residues. Per germline, CDR1 SGHVS and CDR2 FNYEAQ.

The chain combines TRBV7-6 with TRBJ2-7; 8 nucleotides align to TRBD1. The source is an adult man with Graves' ophthalmopathy. Specimen: peripheral blood. The CDR3 loop reads CASSPDRGEQYF. The CDR3 nucleotides read TGTGCCAGCAGCCCTGACAGGGGCGAGCAGTACTTC. Full variable domain (outside the CDR3, taken from reference TRBV7-6 and TRBJ2-7): GAGVSQSPRYKVTKRGQDVALRCDPISGHVSLYWYRQALGQGPEFLTYFNYEAQQDKSGLPNDRFSAERPEGSISTLTIQRTEQRDSAMYRCASSPDRGEQYFGPGTRLTVT.